These 7 T cell receptor beta chains originate from one sample sequenced in a study of Graves' ophthalmopathy and Graves' hyperthyroidism listed by TCRdb under 2018. The run used an Illumina HiSeq 2000. For repertoire sequencing, TCR beta CDR3 regions were amplified from RNA transcripts. The first round of RT-PCR was done with HTBI primers and the Qiagen OneStep RT-PCR kit, and was followed by a second round of multiplex PCR, then size selection and purification. TCRdb passed the public sequencing reads through fastp at Q25 and MiXCR, retaining productive beta sequences. Rows are combined by CDR3 protein, so each entry shows the most common genes and DNA. The sample has under 350,000 distinct CDR3 sequences on record, about 17% of them singletons. The ten largest clones represent approximately 13% of the sample. Sequenced input: peripheral blood. These receptor sequences come from an adult man with Graves' ophthalmopathy.

This clonotype was counted at least ten times. The chain links TRBV9 to TRBJ2-5; 7 bases map to TRBD2. This CDR3 contains 14 residues. With V trimmed by 5 bases and J by 0 bases, 4 bases remained unmatched. Germline CDR1 and CDR2: SGDLS and YYNGEE. As DNA, the CDR3 is TGTGCCAGCAGTCCCCGGGGGGACCAAGAGACCCAGTACTTC. Protein: CASSPRGDQETQYF.

A few counts support this clonotype. The gene calls are TRBV6-1 and TRBJ2-5; the D gene is possibly TRBD1 (6 bases). There are 15 residues in the CDR3. V was cut by 6 bases and J by 5 bases, with 19 bases left in between. Germline V gene data show CDR1 as MNHNS and CDR2 as SASEGT. The CDR3 bases are TGTGCCAGCAGCCTCTCAACAGGGTTCGAGGAGACCCAGTACTTC. Translated: CASSLSTGFEETQYF.

This chain uses TRBV28 with TRBJ2-7, with D unclear. This CDR3 is built from 13 residues. CDR1 and CDR2 from the germline V gene are MDHEN and SYDVKM. The V gene lost 10 bases and the J gene lost 3 bases, with 16 bases spanning the gap. The DNA for the CDR3 is TGTGCCACCCAACCTCTCGATCACTACGAGCAGTACTTC. Residues: CATQPLDHYEQYF.

This clonotype was detected many times. The rearrangement links TRBV20-1 to TRBJ1-1; no clear D. Germline lookup yields CDR1 DFQATT and CDR2 SNEGSKA (reference sequence). The CDR3 totals 13 residues. V lost 6 bases and J 1 base, leaving 12 bases between the germline ends. This chain's CDR3 is CSAKAAANTEAFF. CDR3 in DNA: TGCAGTGCAAAGGCGGCAGCGAACACTGAAGCTTTCTTT.

The V call is TRBV28, the J call TRBJ2-6; D gene ambiguous. This CDR3 contains 18 residues. Germline loops: CDR1 MDHEN, CDR2 SYDVKM. V lost 3 bases to trimming and J lost 2 bases, with 17 bases between them. The CDR3 bases are TGTGCCAGCAGTTTTCTGTTTGGTGGTCGGCCTGGGGCCAACGTCCTGACTTTC. The encoded protein is CASSFLFGGRPGANVLTF. Based on the CDR3 plus reference TRBV28 and TRBJ2-6, the full variable domain is DVKVTQSSRYLVKRTGEKVFLECVQDMDHENMFWYRQDPGLGLRLIYFSYDVKMKEKGDIPEGYSVSREKKERFSLILESASTNQTSMYLCASSFLFGGRPGANVLTFGAGSRLTVL.

This clonotype was counted between two and nine times. V is TRBV20-1 and J is TRBJ2-7, with TRBD2 matching over 15 bases. This CDR3 region has 17 residues. V lost 5 bases, J lost 1 base, and 9 bases stayed unmatched. Germline V gives CDR1 DFQATT, CDR2 SNEGSKA (reference sequence). The CDR3 reads CSARTGLAGGPSYEQYF. CDR3 coding DNA: TGCAGTGCTCGAACGGGACTAGCGGGAGGCCCTTCCTACGAGCAGTACTTC.

This clonotype was found many times. The chain couples TRBV19 to TRBJ1-1; 7 bases line up with TRBD1. After removal of 7 bases from V and 4 bases from J, the junction contained 12 bases not matched to a gene. Germline V CDR1 and CDR2: LNHDA, SQIVND (reference sequence). This CDR3 has 15 amino acids. CDR3 residues: CASTQGGLSVTEAFF. In nucleotides, the CDR3 is TGTGCCAGTACCCAGGGGGGGCTGAGCGTCACTGAAGCTTTCTTT.